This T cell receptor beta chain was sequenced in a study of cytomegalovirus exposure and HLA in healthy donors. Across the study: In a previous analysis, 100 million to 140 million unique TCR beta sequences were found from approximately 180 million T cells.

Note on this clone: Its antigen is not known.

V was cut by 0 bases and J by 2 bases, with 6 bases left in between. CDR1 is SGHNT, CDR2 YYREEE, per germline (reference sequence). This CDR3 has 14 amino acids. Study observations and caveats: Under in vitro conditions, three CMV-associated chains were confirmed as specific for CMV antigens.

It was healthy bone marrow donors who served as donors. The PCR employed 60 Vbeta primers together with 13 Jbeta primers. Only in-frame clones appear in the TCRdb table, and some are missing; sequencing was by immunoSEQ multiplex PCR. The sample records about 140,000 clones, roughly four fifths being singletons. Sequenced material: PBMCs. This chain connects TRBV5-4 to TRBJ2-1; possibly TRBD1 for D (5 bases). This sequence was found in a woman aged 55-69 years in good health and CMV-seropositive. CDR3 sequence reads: CASSLGQTYNEQFF. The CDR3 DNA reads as TGTGCCAGCAGCTTGGGACAGACCTACAATGAGCAGTTCTTC.